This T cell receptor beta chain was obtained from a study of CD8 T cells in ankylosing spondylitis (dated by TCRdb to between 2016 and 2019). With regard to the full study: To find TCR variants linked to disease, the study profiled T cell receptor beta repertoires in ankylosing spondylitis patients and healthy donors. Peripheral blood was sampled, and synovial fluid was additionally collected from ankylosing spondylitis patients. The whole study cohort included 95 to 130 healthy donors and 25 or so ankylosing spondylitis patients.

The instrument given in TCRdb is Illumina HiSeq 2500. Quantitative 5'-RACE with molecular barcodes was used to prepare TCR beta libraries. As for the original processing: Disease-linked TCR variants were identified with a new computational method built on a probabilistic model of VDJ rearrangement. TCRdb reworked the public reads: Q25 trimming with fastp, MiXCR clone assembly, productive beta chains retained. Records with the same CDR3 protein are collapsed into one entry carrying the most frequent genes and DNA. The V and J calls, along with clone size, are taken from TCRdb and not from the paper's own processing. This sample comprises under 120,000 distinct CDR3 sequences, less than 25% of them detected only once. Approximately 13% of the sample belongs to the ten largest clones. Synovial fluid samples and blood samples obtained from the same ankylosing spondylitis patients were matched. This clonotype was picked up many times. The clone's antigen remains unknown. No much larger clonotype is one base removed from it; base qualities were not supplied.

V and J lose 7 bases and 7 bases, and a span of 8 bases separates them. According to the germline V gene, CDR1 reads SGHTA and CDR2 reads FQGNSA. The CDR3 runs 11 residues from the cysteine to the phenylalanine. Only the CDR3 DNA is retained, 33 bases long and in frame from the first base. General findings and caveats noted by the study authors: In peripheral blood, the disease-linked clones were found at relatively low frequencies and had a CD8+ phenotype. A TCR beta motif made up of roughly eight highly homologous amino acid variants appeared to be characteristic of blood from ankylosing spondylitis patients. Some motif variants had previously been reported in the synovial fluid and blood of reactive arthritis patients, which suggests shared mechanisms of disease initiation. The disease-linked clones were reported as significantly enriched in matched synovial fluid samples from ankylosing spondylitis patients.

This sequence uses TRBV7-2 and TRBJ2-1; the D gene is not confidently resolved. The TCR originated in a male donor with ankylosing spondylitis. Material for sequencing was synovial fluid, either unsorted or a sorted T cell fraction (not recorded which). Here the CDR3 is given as CASTLQNEQFF. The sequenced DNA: TGTGCCAGCACCCTCCAAAATGAGCAGTTCTTC.